This T cell receptor beta chain was profiled in a study of beta chain features in type 1 diabetes. Study context: Age and gender were similar between patients and healthy donors, as were cell yields. Study outcomes and limitations: Shorter TCRB CDR3s, moderately but significantly so, were found in Type 1 diabetes patients in all four CD4+ subsets.

A heparinised blood draw that averaged about 110 mL was obtained once from each donor. To note about this clone: The antigen is undetermined.

The CDR3 totals 15 residues. Per germline, CDR1 GTSNPN and CDR2 SVGIG (reference sequence). Trimming left V 2 bases short and J 4 bases short, with 15 bases between. TCRB transcripts that were expressed got sequenced, as all of the isolated RNA had been reverse transcribed. The method was immunoSEQ multiplex PCR; TCRdb's version includes in-frame clones alone and lacks a portion of them. The sample carries some 240,000 clones, 16% recorded once. The receptor was derived from a young man with type 1 diabetes. The chain recombines TRBV30 with TRBJ1-3; D remains ambiguous. Material for sequencing was naive CD4+ T cells from blood. CDR3 DNA sequence: TGTGCCTGGAGTTACCCCCCGGGAACGGGAAACACCATATATTTT. The encoded protein is CAWSYPPGTGNTIYF.